This TCR beta chain originates from a study of T cell responses to AZD1222 COVID-19 vaccine. General observations from the study: Nearly half of spike-specific TCRs reportedly go after variant regions that carry no mutations.

Note on this clone: The antigen remains undetermined.

Between the trimmed V and J ends, which lost 8 bases and 4 bases, there was a span of 12 bases. Germline assignment: CDR1 SGHNT and CDR2 YYREEE (reference sequence). CDR3 size: 13 residues. Method: immunoSEQ multiplex PCR; TCRdb's copy keeps in-frame clones and lacks some. The repertoire has 150,000 to 200,000 clones, around nine tenths of them found once; the top ten carry roughly 4%. The chain joins TRBV5-4 to TRBJ2-2, with D uncertain. The TCR originated in an adult who received the MenACWY meningococcal vaccine as a control. The sequencing used peripheral blood, collected 28 days after the second dose of the MenACWY control vaccine. Written as DNA, the CDR3 is TGTGCCAGTACCCTGTGGGCCACCGGGGAGCTGTTTTTT. Residues: CASTLWATGELFF.